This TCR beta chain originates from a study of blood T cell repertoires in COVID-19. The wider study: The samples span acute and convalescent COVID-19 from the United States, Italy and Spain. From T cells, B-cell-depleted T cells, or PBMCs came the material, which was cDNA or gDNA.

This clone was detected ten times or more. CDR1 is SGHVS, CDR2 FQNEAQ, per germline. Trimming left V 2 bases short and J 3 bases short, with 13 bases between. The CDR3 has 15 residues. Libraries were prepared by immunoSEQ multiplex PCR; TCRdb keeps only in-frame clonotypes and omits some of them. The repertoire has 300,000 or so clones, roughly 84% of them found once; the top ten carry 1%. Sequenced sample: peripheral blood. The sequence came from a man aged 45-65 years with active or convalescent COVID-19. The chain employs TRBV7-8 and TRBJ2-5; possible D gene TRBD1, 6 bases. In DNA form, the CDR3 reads TGTGCCAGCAGCTTAATAACAGGGAGAAAAGAGACCCAGTACTTC. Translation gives CASSLITGRKETQYF. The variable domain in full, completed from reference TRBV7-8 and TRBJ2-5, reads GAGVSQSPRYKVAKRGQDVALRCDPISGHVSLFWYQQALGQGPEFLTYFQNEAQLDKSGLPSDRFFAERPEGSVSTLKIQRTQQEDSAVYLCASSLITGRKETQYFGPGTRLLVL.